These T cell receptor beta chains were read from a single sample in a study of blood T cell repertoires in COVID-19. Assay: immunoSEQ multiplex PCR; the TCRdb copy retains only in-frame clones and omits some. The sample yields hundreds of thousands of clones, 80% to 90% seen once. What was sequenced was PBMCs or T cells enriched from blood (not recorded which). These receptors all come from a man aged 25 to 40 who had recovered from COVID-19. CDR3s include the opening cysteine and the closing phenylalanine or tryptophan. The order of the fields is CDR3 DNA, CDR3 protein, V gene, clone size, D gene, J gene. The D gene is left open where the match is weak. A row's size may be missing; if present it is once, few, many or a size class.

TGTGCCTGGAAAGTGGGGGGATCCGGGGAGCTGTTTTTT CAWKVGGSGELFF TRBV30 NA NA TRBJ2-2
TGTGCCAGCAGTGAGGGGGGACCGGGTGGCTACACCTTC CASSEGGPGGYTF TRBV6-1 NA NA TRBJ1-2
TGTGCCATCAGTGCGGGACAGGGGAGAGGAAACACTGAAGCTTTCTTT CAISAGQGRGNTEAFF TRBV10-3 NA TRBD1 TRBJ1-1
TGTGCCAGCAGTTTATCCAGGGTGAGCGGGGGCTACACCTTC CASSLSRVSGGYTF TRBV27 NA NA TRBJ1-2
TGTGCCAGCAGTTTAACGCTAACAGGGTCTGGAAACACCATATATTTT CASSLTLTGSGNTIYF TRBV5-6 NA NA TRBJ1-3
TGTGCCAGCAGCCACATGGGGACAGGAGGTGGCTACACCTTC CASSHMGTGGGYTF TRBV7-9 NA TRBD1 TRBJ1-2
TGCAGCGTTCGGACATCAGGGGATTCACCCCTCCACTTT CSVRTSGDSPLHF TRBV29-1 NA NA TRBJ1-6
TGTGCCAGCAGCCCGGGTGGAGCCTTGGGCTACACCTTC CASSPGGALGYTF TRBV6-5 few NA TRBJ1-2
TGCGCCAGCAGCCAAGATTTGAGCGGGAAAGAAGCTTTCTTT CASSQDLSGKEAFF TRBV4-1 once NA TRBJ1-1
TGCGCCAGCAGCCCGAGGCAGGACAAAAATTCCTACGAGCAGTACTTC CASSPRQDKNSYEQYF TRBV5-1 NA NA TRBJ2-7
TGTGCCAGCAGCCTACAACAGGGGAGCACTGAAGCTTTCTTT CASSLQQGSTEAFF TRBV3-1/TRBV3-2 NA TRBD1 TRBJ1-1
TGTGCCAGCAGGTCCGGACTAGCGGGATACAATGAGCAGTTCTTC CASRSGLAGYNEQFF TRBV7-3 NA TRBD2 TRBJ2-1
TGTGCCAGCAGCCTTGAGCCTAGCGATACGCAGTATTTT CASSLEPSDTQYF TRBV5-4 NA NA TRBJ2-3
TGTGCCAGTAGTATAAGGGGGCAATGGGGTGAGCAGTTCTTC CASSIRGQWGEQFF TRBV19 NA TRBD1 TRBJ2-1
TGTGCCAGTAGTAACCAGGGGGCAGAGACCCAGTACTTC CASSNQGAETQYF TRBV19 NA TRBD1 TRBJ2-5
TGTGCCAGCAGCGGGGGCGGGCGAAAGAACACTGAAGCTTTCTTT CASSGGGRKNTEAFF TRBV5-4 NA NA TRBJ1-1
TGTGCCAGCAGCCAAGTTCTCTGGACTAGCGGGAGTCTAGATACGCAGTATTTT CASSQVLWTSGSLDTQYF TRBV3-1/TRBV3-2 NA TRBD2 TRBJ2-3
TGTGCCGGGTTTAGCGGGACCGGGGATACGCAGTATTTT CAGFSGTGDTQYF TRBV2 NA TRBD2 TRBJ2-3
TGTGCCAGCAGCGGCAGGGGATATAGCACAGATACGCAGTATTTT CASSGRGYSTDTQYF TRBV11-3 NA NA TRBJ2-3
TGTGCCAGCAAAGAGGGGGGGTTGAACACTGAAGCTTTCTTT CASKEGGLNTEAFF TRBV6-5 NA NA TRBJ1-1
TGTGCCAGTAGTATATTTGGCGGGAGAAACAATGAGCAGTTCTTC CASSIFGGRNNEQFF TRBV19 NA TRBD2 TRBJ2-1
TGTGCCATCAGTGACAGTGGTATTAACTATGGCTACACCTTC CAISDSGINYGYTF TRBV10-3 NA NA TRBJ1-2
TGCGCCAGCAGCCCTAGCGGGAGGGTTTGGGATGAGCAGTTCTTC CASSPSGRVWDEQFF TRBV4-1 NA TRBD2 TRBJ2-1
TGTGCCTGGAGTGTACGAGGACTAGCGGTGGGTAGGACCTACAATGAGCAGTTCTTC CAWSVRGLAVGRTYNEQFF TRBV30 NA TRBD2 TRBJ2-1
TGCGCCAGCAGCCCAGCGGGAGATTTGACAGATACGCAGTATTTT CASSPAGDLTDTQYF TRBV5-1 NA TRBD2 TRBJ2-3
TGTGCCAGTAGTATGGGATGGGCAGACCGGGACAGGGGAAATCAGCCCCAGCATTTT CASSMGWADRDRGNQPQHF TRBV19 NA TRBD1 TRBJ1-5
TGTGCCAGCAGCTTAGAACAGGGGAACGGGGAGACCCAGTACTTC CASSLEQGNGETQYF TRBV27 NA TRBD1 TRBJ2-5
TGTGCCAGCAGTGAATGGGGAGGTGCAACTAATGAAAAACTGTTTTTT CASSEWGGATNEKLFF TRBV6-1 NA NA TRBJ1-4
TGTGCCAGCTTGGGACAGGGACTTGGCTACACCTTC CASLGQGLGYTF TRBV7-9 NA TRBD1 TRBJ1-2
TGTGCCAGCAGCTCGGGACTCAGGAGCTCTGAAGCTTTCTTT CASSSGLRSSEAFF TRBV11-2 NA NA TRBJ1-1